Below, 26 T cell receptor beta chains from the same sample are listed, as sequenced in a study of somatic mutations in cytotoxic T cells in rheumatoid arthritis. TCRdb's table, derived via immunoSEQ multiplex PCR, lists solely in-frame clones and lacks some. The sample carries 12,000 to 15,000 clones, roughly 82% recorded once. Sequencing used CD8+ T cells sorted from blood. The receptors come from an adult with rheumatoid arthritis.

This sequence joins TRBV11-2 and TRBJ1-3; tentatively, D is TRBD1 (5 bases). V was trimmed by 5 bases and J by 5 bases, leaving 22 bases between them. The CDR3 runs to 17 residues. In germline, CDR1 is SGHAT, CDR2 FQNNGV. The CDR3 spells CASSPTPGRGIRNTIYF. The DNA for the CDR3 is TGTGCCAGCAGCCCTACCCCGGGACGGGGGATAAGAAACACCATATATTTT.

In this sample, this clone turned up a few times. The chain links TRBV19 to TRBJ1-1; D might be TRBD1 (6 bases). The CDR3 covers 15 residues. V lost 2 bases to trimming and J lost 0 bases, with 10 bases between them. Germline CDR1 is LNHDA and CDR2 is SQIVND (reference sequence). CDR3 sequence reads: CASSIITGLNTEAFF. The CDR3 bases are TGTGCCAGTAGTATAATTACAGGGTTGAACACTGAAGCTTTCTTT.

J is TRBJ2-1 and V is TRBV5-1; the match to TRBD1 covers 9 bases. This CDR3 is built from 13 residues. Germline V gene data show CDR1 as SGHRS and CDR2 as YFSETQ. V lost 5 bases and J lost 8; bases outside the gene matches: 5. The CDR3 loop is CASSRDRVDEQFF. CDR3 in DNA: TGCGCCAGCAGTCGGGACAGGGTTGATGAGCAGTTCTTC. The variable domain in full, with the rest retrieved from reference TRBV5-1 and TRBJ2-1, is KAGVTQTPRYLIKTRGQQVTLSCSPISGHRSVSWYQQTPGQGLQFLFEYFSETQRNKGNFPGRFSGRQFSNSRSEMNVSTLELGDSALYLCASSRDRVDEQFFGPGTRLTVL.

This clone was found a few times. The chain has TRBV7-9 and TRBJ1-2; 8 bases fit TRBD1. CDR1 SEHNR and CDR2 FQNEAQ come from the germline V gene (reference sequence). With 1 base clipped from V and 4 bases from J, the junction kept 2 bases outside the gene matches. CDR3 length: 14 residues. The CDR3 bases are TGTGCCAGCAGCTTAGAGACAGGGGCCTATGGCTACACCTTC. Its protein product is CASSLETGAYGYTF. Complete variable domain (other parts from reference TRBV7-9 and TRBJ1-2): DTGVSQNPRHKITKRGQNVTFRCDPISEHNRLYWYRQTLGQGPEFLTYFQNEAQLEKSRLLSDRFSAERPKGSFSTLEIQRTEQGDSAMYLCASSLETGAYGYTFGSGTRLTVV.

V usage is TRBV28 and J usage is TRBJ2-7, with 10 nucleotides matching TRBD1. V shed 5 bases and J 3 bases; nucleotides not matched to a gene: 7. This CDR3 region has 15 residues. Looked up from germline, CDR1 is MDHEN and CDR2 is SYDVKM. The CDR3 loop reads CASSNRDRGNYEQYF. The CDR3 bases are TGTGCCAGCAGTAACCGGGACAGGGGAAACTACGAGCAGTACTTC.

V is TRBV19 and J is TRBJ1-5, with D possibly being TRBD1 (6 bases). This CDR3 has 13 amino acids. From germline, CDR1 is LNHDA and CDR2 SQIVND (reference sequence). With 8 bases removed from V and 2 bases from J, the gap between germline ends came to 10 bases. For the CDR3, the DNA is TGTGCCAGTGTGGACAGCGGCAATCAGCCCCAGCATTTT. Translated, it gives CASVDSGNQPQHF.

The J gene is TRBJ1-5, the V gene TRBV5-6, with unresolved D. This CDR3 is 12 amino acids long. Per germline, CDR1 SGHDT and CDR2 YYEEEE. V was clipped by 0 bases and J by 6 bases, with 4 bases between them. For the CDR3, the DNA is TGTGCCAGCAGCTTGGCCCGTCAGCCCCAGCATTTT. This encodes CASSLARQPQHF.

V gene TRBV5-1 combines with J gene TRBJ1-1; 10 bases line up with TRBD1. J gave up 4 bases and V 4 bases, and 4 bases lay outside the gene matches. The CDR3 sequence is 14 residues long. CDR1 and CDR2 from the germline V gene are SGHRS and YFSETQ. This CDR3 reads CASSPGQGITEAFF. CDR3 sequence (DNA): TGCGCCAGCAGCCCGGGACAGGGGATCACTGAAGCTTTCTTT. Variable domain in full (rest from reference TRBV5-1 and TRBJ1-1): KAGVTQTPRYLIKTRGQQVTLSCSPISGHRSVSWYQQTPGQGLQFLFEYFSETQRNKGNFPGRFSGRQFSNSRSEMNVSTLELGDSALYLCASSPGQGITEAFFGQGTRLTVV.

In regard to this clone: Other DNA variants within this sample encode the same CDR3. The chain uses TRBV2 and TRBJ1-5, with D hard to call. V lost 1 base to trimming and J lost 4 bases, with 2 bases between them. CDR1 is SNHLY, CDR2 FYNNEI, per germline. This CDR3 has 12 residues. CDR3 sequence (DNA): TGTGCCAGCAGTGAAGGGAATCAGCCCCAGCATTTT. Its protein is CASSEGNQPQHF.

This sequence joins TRBV6-5 and TRBJ1-2, with D maybe TRBD1 (6 bases). Trimming took 6 bases from V and 6 from J, leaving 14 bases between them. CDR1 and CDR2 from the germline V gene are MNHEY and SVGAGI. The CDR3 loop spans 13 amino acids. CDR3 bases: TGTGCCAGCAGCCGCCCAGGGGAGGATGGCTACACCTTC. As protein: CASSRPGEDGYTF.

V usage is TRBV10-1 and J usage is TRBJ2-7, with D perhaps matching TRBD1 or TRBD2 (5 bases each). Germline assignment: CDR1 WNHNN and CDR2 SYGVQD (reference sequence). The V and J ends lost 4 bases and 4 bases respectively, with 14 bases between them. The CDR3 consists of 14 residues. CDR3 sequence (DNA): TGCGCCAGCAGTGCGACCGGGACGCCGTACGAGCAGTACTTC. It encodes CASSATGTPYEQYF.

This chain joins TRBV19 and TRBJ1-4, with D possibly matching TRBD1 (5 bases). CDR1 and CDR2 (germline): LNHDA, SQIVND (reference sequence). V dropped 4 bases and J dropped 5 bases, with 17 bases sitting between them. CDR3 length equals 16 residues. The CDR3 nucleotides are TGTGCCAGTAGTAGCACCTCCGGGACGGCCAATGAAAAACTGTTTTTT. Protein product: CASSSTSGTANEKLFF.

The chain carries TRBV2 and TRBJ1-2, with 7 positions matching TRBD1. The germline V gene has CDR1 SNHLY and CDR2 FYNNEI. The CDR3 totals 13 residues. Trimming took 8 bases from V and 4 from J; bases not matched to a gene: 7. The CDR3 DNA sequence: TGTGCCAGCTTGTCAGGGGGGCCCTATGGCTACACCTTC. It specifies CASLSGGPYGYTF.

The V gene is TRBV5-1, the J gene TRBJ2-5, with D uncertain. V lost 0 bases and J 4 bases, leaving 7 bases between the germline ends. There are 13 residues in the CDR3. Germline V gives CDR1 SGHRS, CDR2 YFSETQ. The chain's CDR3 is CASSLGYRETQYF. The DNA of the CDR3 is TGCGCCAGCAGCTTGGGTTACCGAGAGACCCAGTACTTC.

The chain links TRBV28 to TRBJ2-5; 7 bases fit TRBD1. The DNA end is more similar to TRBJ2-7, so the J call may be wrong. This CDR3 has 15 residues. The germline V gene has CDR1 MDHEN and CDR2 SYDVKM. This chain's CDR3 is CASSLWGTAIYEQYF. CDR3 DNA: TGTGCCAGCAGTTTATGGGGGACAGCCATCTACGAGCAGTACTTC.

This chain joins TRBV6-1 and TRBJ1-5; no reliable D call. CDR3 size: 10 residues. The germline V gene has CDR1 MNHNS and CDR2 SASEGT. Trimming left V 5 bases short and J 8 bases short, with 4 bases between. The CDR3 reads CASSLEPQHF. CDR3 coding DNA: TGTGCCAGCAGTCTCGAGCCCCAGCATTTT.

The chain employs TRBV6-1 and TRBJ1-6; D remains unclear. The CDR3 runs 16 residues. The V end was cut by 0 bases, the J end by 4 bases, with 10 bases between. Germline loops: CDR1 MNHNS, CDR2 SASEGT. This chain's CDR3 is CASSEAQPVYNSPLHF. The CDR3 DNA reads as TGTGCCAGCAGTGAAGCTCAGCCAGTTTATAATTCACCCCTCCACTTT.

This clone was detected only once. The V and J genes are TRBV6-1 and TRBJ2-3, with 9 bases aligning to TRBD2. This CDR3 spans 14 amino acids. V trimming: 7 bases; J trimming: 4 bases; junction bases outside the gene matches: 6. CDR1 and CDR2 (germline): MNHNS, SASEGT. The CDR3: CASNFAGGPDTQYF. The CDR3, as DNA: TGTGCCAGCAATTTCGCGGGGGGGCCAGATACGCAGTATTTT.

J is TRBJ2-4 and V is TRBV27; D ambiguous. The CDR3 consists of 17 residues. V dropped 2 bases and J dropped 3 bases, with 17 bases sitting between them. Germline values: CDR1 MNHEY, CDR2 SMNVEV (reference sequence). CDR3 in DNA: TGTGCCAGCAGTTTAGGGTGGCCGCAAGTGGGCAAAAACATTCAGTACTTC. It encodes CASSLGWPQVGKNIQYF.

In its sample, this clone was seen once. This chain links TRBV13 with TRBJ2-4, with a weak D call TRBD1 (6 bases). Germline CDR1 and CDR2: PRHDT and FYEKMQ (reference sequence). Trimming pared 5 bases from V and 0 bases from J, leaving 14 bases between. The CDR3 extends over 16 amino acids. Here the CDR3 reads CASSHRVWGAKNIQYF. The CDR3 DNA is TGTGCCAGCAGCCACAGGGTCTGGGGAGCCAAAAACATTCAGTACTTC.

This clone was counted once. The J gene is TRBJ1-2, the V gene TRBV7-8; D is undetermined. Germline CDR1 SGHVS, CDR2 FQNEAQ. This CDR3 region has 16 residues. The V end lost 5 bases, the J end lost 0 bases, and 16 bases lay between the germline ends. The CDR3 reads CASSPIAGPSNYGYTF. The CDR3 DNA reads TGTGCCAGCAGCCCCATAGCTGGACCTTCTAACTATGGCTACACCTTC.

The rearrangement uses TRBV9 and TRBJ2-1, with 11 bases that match TRBD2. J was trimmed by 5 bases and V by 6 bases; bases with no gene match: 4. CDR3 length: 14 amino acids. Germline CDR1 reads SGDLS; CDR2 reads YYNGEE. The CDR3 region has the DNA TGTGCCAGCACCGGGACTAGCGGAAACAATGAGCAGTTCTTC. Amino acid sequence: CASTGTSGNNEQFF.

The chain joins TRBV28 to TRBJ2-7; TRBD2 aligns across 7 bases. Germline assignment: CDR1 MDHEN and CDR2 SYDVKM. The V gene end was trimmed by 10 bases and the J gene end by 1 base; junction bases not matched to a gene: 10. The CDR3 is 14 amino acids. CDR3 sequence: CATWGRGESYEQYF. CDR3 nucleotides: TGTGCCACTTGGGGACGGGGGGAATCCTACGAGCAGTACTTC.

The CDR3 sequence is CASSLYVLKETQYF. CDR3 nucleotides: TGTGCCAGCAGTTTATATGTTCTCAAAGAGACCCAGTACTTC. V is TRBV28 and J is TRBJ2-5; no definite D call. Germline V gene sequence: CDR1 MDHEN, CDR2 SYDVKM. The CDR3 length is 14 residues. Trimming took 1 base from V and 3 from J, leaving 9 bases between them.

This chain uses TRBV21-1 with TRBJ2-7; TRBD1 is the table's D call, not checked against the DNA. TRBV21-1 is deemed a pseudogene. The CDR3 totals 15 residues. The CDR3 loop is CASSIYNRHHYEQYF. As DNA, the CDR3 is TGTGCCAGCAGCATCTATAACAGGCATCACTACGAGCAGTACTTC.

The V gene is TRBV6-5, the J gene TRBJ1-1; possibly TRBD1 for D (5 bases). Germline CDR1 MNHEY, CDR2 SVGAGI. This CDR3 contains 13 residues. V was clipped by 8 bases and J by 1 base, with 11 bases between them. CDR3 bases: TGTGCCAGCCACAACAGGAAGAACACTGAAGCTTTCTTT. Translation gives CASHNRKNTEAFF.